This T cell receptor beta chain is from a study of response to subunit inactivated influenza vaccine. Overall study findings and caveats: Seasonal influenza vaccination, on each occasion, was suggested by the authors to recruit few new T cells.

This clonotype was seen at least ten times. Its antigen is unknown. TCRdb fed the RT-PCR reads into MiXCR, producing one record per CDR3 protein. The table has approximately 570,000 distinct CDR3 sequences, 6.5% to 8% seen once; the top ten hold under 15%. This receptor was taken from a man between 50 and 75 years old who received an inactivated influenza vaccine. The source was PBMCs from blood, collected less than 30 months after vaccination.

CDR3 in amino acids: CSARSGGAGVYTEAFF. DNA for the CDR3: TGCAGTGCTAGATCTGGGGGCGCGGGGGTGTACACTGAAGCTTTCTTT. The chain has TRBV20-1 and TRBJ1-1, with TRBD1 as a possible D gene (6 bases). In germline, CDR1 is DFQATT, CDR2 SNEGSKA (reference sequence). The CDR3 contains 16 residues. Trimming shortened V by 2 bases and J by 3 bases, and 19 bases separated the two germline ends.